This TCR beta chain was documented in a study of beta chain features in type 1 diabetes. Study results and limitations: People with Type 1 diabetes carried modestly yet significantly shorter TCRB CDR3s in all four CD4+ subsets.

The investigators reverse transcribed all of the isolated RNA, so they sequenced expressed TCRB transcripts. Produced via immunoSEQ multiplex PCR; TCRdb's table is partial and in-frame only. This repertoire shows around 150,000 clones, roughly 60% found once; its top ten account for under 0.1%. This clone was counted between two and nine times. The antigen remains undetermined. Germline V gene data show CDR1 as LGHNA and CDR2 as YSLEER. V was clipped by 4 bases and J by 2 bases, with 9 bases between them. The CDR3 has 13 residues. The sequenced sample consisted of naive CD4+ T cells from blood. The V call is TRBV4-3, the J call TRBJ2-7; D uncertain. The receptor was derived from a young man with type 1 diabetes. CDR3 region: CASSRNGAYEQYF. The CDR3 DNA follows: TGCGCCAGCAGCCGAAATGGGGCCTACGAGCAGTACTTC.